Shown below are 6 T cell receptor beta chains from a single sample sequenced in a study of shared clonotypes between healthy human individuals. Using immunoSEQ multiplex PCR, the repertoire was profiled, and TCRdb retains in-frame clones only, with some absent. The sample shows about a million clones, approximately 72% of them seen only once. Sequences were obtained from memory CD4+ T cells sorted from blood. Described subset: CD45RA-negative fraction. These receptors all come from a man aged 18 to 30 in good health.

CDR3 sequence reads: CASSSDRGWQPQHF. In DNA, the CDR3 is TGTGCCAGCAGCTCGGACAGGGGATGGCAGCCCCAGCATTTT. The V call is TRBV7-2, the J call TRBJ1-5; 9 nucleotides match TRBD1. Trimming took 4 bases from V and 7 from J; bases not matched to a gene: 5. The germline CDR1 and CDR2 sequences are SGHTA and FQGNSA. The CDR3 has 14 amino acids.

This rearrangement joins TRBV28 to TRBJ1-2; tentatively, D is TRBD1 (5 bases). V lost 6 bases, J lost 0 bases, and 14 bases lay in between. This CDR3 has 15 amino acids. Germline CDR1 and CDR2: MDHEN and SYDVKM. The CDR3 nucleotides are TGTGCCAGCAGATCGGACTGGGGCCCTAACTATGGCTACACCTTC. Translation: CASRSDWGPNYGYTF.

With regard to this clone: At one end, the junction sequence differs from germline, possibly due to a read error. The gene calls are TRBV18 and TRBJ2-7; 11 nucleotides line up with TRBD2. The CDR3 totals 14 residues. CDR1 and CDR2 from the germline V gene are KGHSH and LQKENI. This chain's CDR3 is CASSPGTSGYERYF. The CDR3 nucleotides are TGTGCCAGCTCACCTGGGACTAGCGGCTACGAGCGGTACTTC.

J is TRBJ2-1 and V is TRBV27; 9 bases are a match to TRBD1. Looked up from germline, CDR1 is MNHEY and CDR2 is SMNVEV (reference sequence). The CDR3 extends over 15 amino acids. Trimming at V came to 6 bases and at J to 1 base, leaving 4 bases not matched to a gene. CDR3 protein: CASSRDRASYNEQFF. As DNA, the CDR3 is TGTGCCAGCAGCCGGGACAGGGCGTCCTACAATGAGCAGTTCTTC.

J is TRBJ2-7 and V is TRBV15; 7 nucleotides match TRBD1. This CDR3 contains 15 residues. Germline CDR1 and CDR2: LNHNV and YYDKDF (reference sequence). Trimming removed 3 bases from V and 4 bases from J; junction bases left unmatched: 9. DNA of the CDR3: TGTGCCACCAGCAGGGTCAGACAGGGTCCTTACGAGCAGTACTTC. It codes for CATSRVRQGPYEQYF.

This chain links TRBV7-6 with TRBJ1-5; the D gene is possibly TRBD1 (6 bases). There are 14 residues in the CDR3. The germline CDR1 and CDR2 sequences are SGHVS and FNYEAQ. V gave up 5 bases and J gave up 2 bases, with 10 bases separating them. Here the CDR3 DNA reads TGTGCCAGCAGCGCCCACAGGGGCAATCAGCCCCAGCATTTT. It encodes CASSAHRGNQPQHF.